Presented here are 24 T cell receptor beta chains from one specimen sequenced in a study of CD8 T cells in ankylosing spondylitis. No antigen has been identified for these receptors. Study findings and constraints: Characteristic, it appeared, of ankylosing spondylitis blood was a TCR beta motif of several highly homologous variants.

TCRdb reprocessed the 5' RACE reads with MiXCR, giving one entry per CDR3 protein. The sample lists about 460,000 distinct CDR3 sequences; over 4% were seen once. Sequenced: blood, either unsorted or a sorted T cell fraction (not recorded which). Receptor source: a male donor with ankylosing spondylitis.

The table lists this clonotype with many counts. The chain has TRBV5-1 and TRBJ2-7, with D possibly TRBD1 on 6 matching bases. The CDR3 spans 14 residues. Per germline, CDR1 SGHRS and CDR2 YFSETQ. V dropped 3 bases and J dropped 5 bases, with 15 bases sitting between them. For the CDR3, the DNA is TGCGCCAGCAGCTCCGGGACATCACCCGACGAGCAGTACTTC. Protein: CASSSGTSPDEQYF.

This clonotype occurred many times. The V call is TRBV6-1, the J call TRBJ2-2, with D possibly TRBD1 on 6 matching bases. Trimming stripped 6 bases from V and 6 bases from J, with 11 bases between. Germline loops: CDR1 MNHNS, CDR2 SASEGT. This CDR3 region has 13 residues. Written as DNA, the CDR3 is TGTGCCAGCAGCCGCAGGGGATCCGGGGAGCTGTTTTTT. Its protein is CASSRRGSGELFF.

This clonotype was counted only a few times. The chain uses TRBV20-1 and TRBJ1-2, with D tentatively TRBD1 (6 bases). The CDR3 spans 14 residues. V gave up 5 bases and J gave up 6 bases, with 19 bases separating them. The germline CDR1 and CDR2 sequences are DFQATT and SNEGSKA (reference sequence). The CDR3 DNA reads as TGCAGTGCTGGGTTCTTCAGGGGAAATGATGGCTACACCTTC. As protein: CSAGFFRGNDGYTF.

There are many counts of this clonotype. This chain joins TRBV7-2 and TRBJ2-5; TRBD1 matches at 9 bases. J was trimmed by 2 bases and V by 3 bases; bases with no gene match: 7. This CDR3 has 16 amino acids. CDR1 is SGHTA, CDR2 FQGNSA, per germline. CDR3 protein: CASSLASGTGQETQYF. As DNA, the CDR3 is TGTGCCAGCAGCTTGGCTTCCGGGACAGGGCAAGAGACCCAGTACTTC.

This clonotype was detected many times. This rearrangement joins TRBV24-1 to TRBJ1-3; D possibly corresponds to TRBD1 (5 bases). The V gene lost 1 base and the J gene lost 4 bases, with 16 bases spanning the gap. CDR1 and CDR2 from the germline V gene are KGHDR and SFDVKD. The CDR3 length is 17 residues. CDR3 nucleotide sequence: TGTGCCACCAGTGATTTACCCATCGGGACGCCCGGAAACACCATATATTTT. The encoded protein is CATSDLPIGTPGNTIYF.

This clonotype was counted at least ten times. This chain joins TRBV5-1 and TRBJ2-3; 9 bases agree with TRBD1. The CDR3 consists of 16 residues. The germline V gene encodes CDR1 SGHRS and CDR2 YFSETQ. Trimming removed 4 bases from V and 0 bases from J; junction bases left unmatched: 6. CDR3 nucleotides: TGCGCCAGCAGCGAAGGGACAGGGTATAGCACAGATACGCAGTATTTT. Translating it yields CASSEGTGYSTDTQYF.

This clonotype was seen many times. The CDR3 sequence: CAVATSGYGYTF. In DNA form, the CDR3 reads TGTGCTGTAGCAACCTCTGGGTATGGCTACACCTTC. The V call is TRBV7-7, the J call TRBJ1-2; the D is unclear. The CDR3 has 12 residues. CDR1 SSHAT and CDR2 FNYEAQ come from the germline V gene (reference sequence).

The genes are TRBV9 and TRBJ2-3; 8 positions agree with TRBD2. With V trimmed by 6 bases and J by 2 bases, 5 bases remained unmatched. There are 14 residues in the CDR3. CDR1 is SGDLS and CDR2 is YYNGEE in the germline V gene. In DNA, the CDR3 is TGTGCCAGCAACGGGGGGGGAAACACAGATACGCAGTATTTT. It codes for CASNGGGNTDTQYF.

The rearrangement uses TRBV11-1 and TRBJ2-5; TRBD2 matches at 7 bases. V lost 3 bases, J lost 9 bases, and 10 bases stayed unmatched. In germline, CDR1 is SGHAT, CDR2 FQDESV (reference sequence). This CDR3 has 14 residues. This CDR3 is CASSFGAGPEAQYF. CDR3 coding DNA: TGTGCCAGCAGCTTCGGAGCGGGACCCGAGGCCCAGTACTTC.

This clonotype has ten or more counts. The chain employs TRBV7-2 and TRBJ2-7; D gene uncertain. V was cut by 1 base and J by 5 bases, with 15 bases left in between. The CDR3 contains 15 residues. Germline values: CDR1 SGHTA, CDR2 FQGNSA. The CDR3 region is CASSLGSWGPNEQYF. The CDR3, as DNA: TGTGCCAGCAGCTTAGGTTCATGGGGTCCCAACGAGCAGTACTTC.

This clonotype was seen ten or more times. This sequence joins TRBV20-1 and TRBJ1-3; perhaps TRBD1 as D (5 bases). The V gene's germline CDR1 is DFQATT and CDR2 SNEGSKA (reference sequence). This CDR3 has 12 residues. Trimming left V 1 base short and J 8 bases short, with 9 bases between. The CDR3 DNA reads TGCAGTGCTAGAGCGGGGCTCGACACCATATATTTT. It specifies CSARAGLDTIYF.

V usage is TRBV4-3 and J usage is TRBJ2-7, with a weak D call TRBD1 (6 bases). Germline CDR1 LGHNA, CDR2 YSLEER. V lost 2 bases, J lost 5 bases, and 10 bases lay in between. This CDR3 is built from 13 residues. The DNA of the CDR3 is TGCGCCAGCAGCCAAAGAGGGGACAACGAGCAGTACTTC. Translation gives CASSQRGDNEQYF.

This clonotype was seen repeatedly, ten times or more. The rearrangement uses TRBV9 and TRBJ2-5; D ambiguous. The CDR3 extends over 12 amino acids. Trimming pared 0 bases from V and 4 bases from J, leaving 4 bases between. CDR1 is SGDLS and CDR2 is YYNGEE in the germline V gene. DNA for the CDR3: TGTGCCAGCAGCGTAGGGGGAGAGACCCAGTACTTC. Translating gives CASSVGGETQYF.

This clonotype was detected many times. The chain couples TRBV28 to TRBJ1-4; D gene ambiguous. Germline loops: CDR1 MDHEN, CDR2 SYDVKM. The CDR3 has 14 amino acids. Trimming stripped 4 bases from V and 0 bases from J, with 6 bases between. The CDR3 loop is CASSWVATNEKLFF. In nucleotides, the CDR3 is TGTGCCAGCAGTTGGGTTGCAACTAATGAAAAACTGTTTTTT.

This clonotype was counted between two and nine times. The chain carries TRBV12-3 or TRBV12-4 and TRBJ2-1, with TRBD1 as a possible D gene (5 bases). Trimming took 5 bases from V and 0 from J, leaving 11 bases between them. This CDR3 has 15 residues. The CDR3 DNA follows: TGTGCCAGCAGTAGACAGTCGAGCTCCTACAATGAGCAGTTCTTC. Translated: CASSRQSSSYNEQFF.

This clonotype was picked up many times. This chain links TRBV6-6 with TRBJ1-6, with unresolved D. The CDR3 has 13 amino acids. CDR1 MNHNY and CDR2 SVGAGI come from the germline V gene (reference sequence). Trimming took 0 bases from V and 10 from J, leaving 7 bases between them. CDR3 residues: CASSYSIGSPLHF. In nucleotides, the CDR3 is TGTGCCAGCAGTTACTCGATTGGATCACCCCTCCACTTT.

This clonotype occurred many times. The V gene is TRBV10-2, the J gene TRBJ2-3; tentatively, D is TRBD2 (6 bases). This CDR3 contains 15 residues. The V and J ends lost 1 base and 4 bases respectively, with 12 bases between them. From germline, CDR1 is WSHSY and CDR2 SAAADI. CDR3: CASSEFGRRADTQYF. The CDR3 nucleotides are TGCGCCAGCAGTGAGTTTGGGAGGAGGGCAGATACGCAGTATTTT.

This clonotype was seen at least ten times. The chain links TRBV12-3 or TRBV12-4 to TRBJ2-1, with D perhaps TRBD2 (6 bases). V shed 3 bases and J shed 3 bases, with 6 bases lying between them. The CDR3 has 13 residues. This CDR3 reads CASSLRDYNEQFF. The CDR3 bases are TGTGCCAGCAGTTTGCGGGACTACAATGAGCAGTTCTTC.

The chain links TRBV7-9 to TRBJ1-2; 10 nucleotides align to TRBD1. Germline V lookup: CDR1 SEHNR, CDR2 FQNEAQ (reference sequence). The CDR3 is 16 residues long. J was trimmed by 4 bases and V by 4 bases; bases with no gene match: 9. CDR3 sequence reads: CASSYIPGQGLYGYTF. The CDR3 nucleotides read TGTGCCAGCAGCTATATTCCGGGACAGGGGCTCTATGGCTACACCTTC.

This clonotype was seen many times. This sequence joins TRBV18 and TRBJ2-1; 12 nucleotides align to TRBD2. V trimming: 8 bases; J trimming: 4 bases; junction bases outside the gene matches: 9. The CDR3 extends over 16 amino acids. CDR1 and CDR2 from the germline V gene are KGHSH and LQKENI. The DNA of the CDR3 is TGTGCCAGCAGTCCACCCCTAGCGGGAGGGTACAATGAGCAGTTCTTC. Protein: CASSPPLAGGYNEQFF.

The chain is built from TRBV11-2 and TRBJ2-3; 12 bases map to TRBD1. Looked up from germline, CDR1 is SGHAT and CDR2 is FQNNGV. The CDR3 runs 17 residues. V was clipped by 3 bases and J by 1 base; unmatched bases: 5. The chain's CDR3 is CASSLGTGGAGTDTQYF. As DNA, the CDR3 is TGTGCCAGCAGCTTGGGGACAGGGGGCGCGGGCACAGATACGCAGTATTTT. The full variable domain, its missing parts supplied by reference TRBV11-2 and TRBJ2-3, is EAGVAQSPRYKIIEKRQSVAFWCNPISGHATLYWYQQILGQGPKLLIQFQNNGVVDDSQLPKDRFSAERLKGVDSTLKIQPAKLEDSAVYLCASSLGTGGAGTDTQYFGPGTRLTVL.

In its sample, this clonotype was seen many times. V usage is TRBV7-9 and J usage is TRBJ2-7; TRBD1 matches 8 bases. The CDR3 consists of 15 residues. CDR1 is SEHNR and CDR2 is FQNEAQ in the germline V gene (reference sequence). V was pared by 4 bases and J by 1 base, with 6 bases of the junction left unmatched. DNA of the CDR3: TGTGCCAGCAGCTCGGTCCGGGACAGGTCCTACGAGCAGTACTTC. Residues: CASSSVRDRSYEQYF.

This clonotype has a count of ten or more. The chain is built from TRBV10-2 and TRBJ2-5; D remains unclear. The CDR3 totals 12 residues. V was clipped by 4 bases and J by 5 bases, with 8 bases between them. Germline V gene data show CDR1 as WSHSY and CDR2 as SAAADI. CDR3 in amino acids: CASSGVGETQYF. In nucleotides, the CDR3 is TGCGCCAGCAGTGGTGTTGGGGAGACCCAGTACTTC.

This clonotype has ten or more counts. V is TRBV12-5 and J is TRBJ2-3, with 8 bases identical to TRBD1. With 3 bases clipped from V and 6 bases from J, the junction kept 5 bases outside the gene matches. The length of the CDR3 is 14 residues. Germline CDR1 is LGHNT and CDR2 is FRNRAP. The CDR3 DNA reads TGTGCTAGTGGTTTCGGCCAGGGGGCGGATACGCAGTATTTT. Translated, it gives CASGFGQGADTQYF.